Below, 20 T cell receptor beta chains from the same sample are listed, as sequenced in a study of T cell changes during pregnancy in multiple sclerosis. Some clones are missing from TCRdb's copy, which holds only in-frame ones; the method was immunoSEQ multiplex PCR. The sample consists of approximately 57,000 clones, about 92% of them appearing once. Sequences were derived from CD4+ T cells from peripheral blood mononuclear cells, sampled in the second trimester of pregnancy. Source of these receptors: a female donor with multiple sclerosis, enrolled in a pregnancy study.

V gene TRBV7-2 combines with J gene TRBJ2-7; 8 bases are a match to TRBD1. This CDR3 comprises 15 residues. V lost 5 bases, J lost 2 bases, and 8 bases stayed unmatched. Germline CDR1 is SGHTA and CDR2 is FQGNSA. CDR3 sequence (DNA): TGTGCCAGCAGCCTCAGACAGGGGCCCCCCTACGAGCAGTACTTC. The encoded protein is CASSLRQGPPYEQYF. Combining the CDR3 with reference TRBV7-2 and TRBJ2-7 gives the whole variable domain GAGVSQSPSNKVTEKGKDVELRCDPISGHTALYWYRQSLGQGLEFLIYFQGNSAPDKSGLPSDRFSAERTGGSVSTLTIQRTQQEDSAVYLCASSLRQGPPYEQYFGPGTRLTVT.

The rearrangement uses TRBV15 and TRBJ1-3, with unresolved D. The V end was cut by 0 bases, the J end by 0 bases, with 9 bases between. The CDR3 contains 16 residues. Per germline, CDR1 LNHNV and CDR2 YYDKDF (reference sequence). The CDR3 loop reads CATSRDRQSSGNTIYF. Here the CDR3 DNA reads TGTGCCACCAGCAGAGATAGACAAAGCTCTGGAAACACCATATATTTT.

The V call is TRBV5-6, the J call TRBJ1-2; TRBD1 matches at 7 bases. Germline loops: CDR1 SGHDT, CDR2 YYEEEE. This CDR3 has 13 amino acids. V lost 3 bases to trimming and J lost 5 bases; unmatched junction nucleotides: 4. The CDR3 spells CASSSAGGYGYTF. The CDR3 bases are TGTGCCAGCAGCTCCGCAGGGGGTTATGGCTACACCTTC.

J is TRBJ2-1 and V is TRBV9, with a tentative D call TRBD2 (5 bases). V was shortened by 0 bases and J by 0 bases, with 10 bases between the two germline ends. Per the germline V gene, CDR1 is SGDLS and CDR2 is YYNGEE. This CDR3 spans 16 amino acids. The CDR3 sequence: CASSVVVGGSYNEQFF. The CDR3 bases are TGTGCCAGCAGCGTAGTCGTTGGAGGCTCCTACAATGAGCAGTTCTTC.

This chain joins TRBV5-1 and TRBJ2-1, with unresolved D. Trimming removed 5 bases from V and 1 base from J, with 10 bases in between. CDR1 is SGHRS and CDR2 is YFSETQ in the germline V gene. The CDR3 has 14 amino acids. CDR3 in amino acids: CASSNGSSYNEQFF. The CDR3 coding sequence is TGCGCCAGCAGTAACGGTTCATCCTACAATGAGCAGTTCTTC.

J is TRBJ2-2 and V is TRBV7-3; no firm D call. CDR1 SGHTA and CDR2 FQGTGA come from the germline V gene. Trimming cost V 1 base and J 8 bases, with 11 bases left between them. The CDR3 length is 14 residues. The chain's CDR3 is CASSLSGRGGELFF. CDR3 coding DNA: TGTGCCAGCAGCTTAAGTGGGCGTGGTGGGGAGCTGTTTTTT.

The chain carries TRBV27 and TRBJ2-2; TRBD2 might be the D (5 bases). There are 13 residues in the CDR3. The germline CDR1 and CDR2 sequences are MNHEY and SMNVEV (reference sequence). V was trimmed by 2 bases and J by 7 bases, leaving 8 bases between them. CDR3 in DNA: TGTGCCAGCAGTTTAAGGGAGAACGGGGAGCTGTTTTTT. This encodes CASSLRENGELFF.

V usage is TRBV19 and J usage is TRBJ2-3, with 10 bases fitting TRBD2. Trimming removed 6 bases from V and 5 bases from J; junction bases left unmatched: 8. The CDR3 is made up of 15 amino acids. CDR1 and CDR2 (germline): LNHDA, SQIVND (reference sequence). The CDR3 reads CASRDSGGPGDTQYF. Here the CDR3 DNA reads TGTGCCAGTAGGGATAGCGGGGGGCCGGGAGATACGCAGTATTTT.

The J gene is TRBJ1-2, the V gene TRBV9; no definite D call. The CDR3 totals 14 residues. The V gene lost 0 bases and the J gene lost 3 bases, with 9 bases spanning the gap. The germline gives CDR1 SGDLS, CDR2 YYNGEE. CDR3 protein: CASSVGWADYGYTF. The DNA of the CDR3 is TGTGCCAGCAGCGTAGGGTGGGCAGACTATGGCTACACCTTC.

The rearrangement joins TRBV13 to TRBJ2-1, with a weak D call TRBD2 (5 bases). CDR1 is PRHDT and CDR2 is FYEKMQ in the germline V gene (reference sequence). V was pared by 0 bases and J by 6 bases, with 9 bases between. The CDR3 is made up of 14 amino acids. CDR3 protein: CASSLGPLVNEQFF. The CDR3 nucleotides are TGTGCCAGCAGCTTAGGACCACTAGTCAATGAGCAGTTCTTC.

J is TRBJ2-7 and V is TRBV5-6; TRBD1 aligns across 8 bases. Germline V gene data show CDR1 as SGHDT and CDR2 as YYEEEE. This CDR3 region has 14 residues. Unmatched junction bases numbered 8, after V lost 3 bases and J lost 6 bases. The CDR3, as DNA: TGTGCCAGCAGCTGGGGACAGGCCTCGGGCGAGCAGTACTTC. It translates to CASSWGQASGEQYF. The complete variable domain, with remaining parts taken from reference TRBV5-6 and TRBJ2-7, reads DAGVTQSPTHLIKTRGQQVTLRCSPKSGHDTVSWYQQALGQGPQFIFQYYEEEERQRGNFPDRFSGHQFPNYSSELNVNALLLGDSALYLCASSWGQASGEQYFGPGTRLTVT.

The chain is built from TRBV27 and TRBJ2-7, with 11 bases identical to TRBD2. V was pared by 6 bases and J by 2 bases, with 3 bases of the junction left unmatched. The CDR3 has 14 residues. Germline loops: CDR1 MNHEY, CDR2 SMNVEV (reference sequence). CDR3: CASSLAGGTYEQYF. CDR3 coding DNA: TGTGCCAGCAGCCTAGCGGGAGGCACCTACGAGCAGTACTTC.

The chain uses TRBV10-3 and TRBJ2-1, with 8 bases that match TRBD2. Germline V lookup: CDR1 ENHRY, CDR2 SYGVKD. J gave up 8 bases and V 6 bases, and 9 bases lay outside the gene matches. The CDR3 totals 14 residues. The CDR3 nucleotides are TGTGCCATCAGGAGGGGACTAGGAGGCGATGAGCAGTTCTTC. Translation: CAIRRGLGGDEQFF.

The chain's CDR3 is CASSLVGETEAFF. The CDR3 coding sequence is TGTGCCAGCAGCTTGGTAGGGGAAACTGAAGCTTTCTTT. V is TRBV7-3 and J is TRBJ1-1, with D possibly being TRBD1 (5 bases). Looked up from germline, CDR1 is SGHTA and CDR2 is FQGTGA. The CDR3 totals 13 residues. The V end was cut by 3 bases, the J end by 5 bases, with 10 bases between.

The genes are TRBV14 and TRBJ1-1; possibly TRBD1 for D (5 bases). Per germline, CDR1 SGHDN and CDR2 FVKESK. The CDR3 has 14 amino acids. The V gene lost 1 base and the J gene lost 5 bases, with 11 bases spanning the gap. The CDR3: CASSQVAGRTEAFF. The CDR3 nucleotides are TGTGCCAGCAGCCAAGTGGCAGGGAGGACTGAAGCTTTCTTT.

DNA for the CDR3: TGTGCCAGCAGCCAAGATTTACGGGGGGTAGGCAATCAGCCCCAGCATTTT. Translation gives CASSQDLRGVGNQPQHF. V is TRBV4-2 and J is TRBJ1-5; D might be TRBD1 (5 bases). V gave up 0 bases and J gave up 2 bases, with 14 bases separating them. This CDR3 comprises 17 residues. In germline, CDR1 is LGHNA, CDR2 YNFKEQ.

The J gene is TRBJ2-3, the V gene TRBV25-1; 8 nucleotides match TRBD2. V gave up 2 bases and J gave up 5 bases; unmatched junction bases: 6. The CDR3 sequence is 15 residues long. CDR1 and CDR2 from the germline V gene are MGHDK and SYGVNS. In DNA, the CDR3 is TGTGCCAGCAGTGAAAGGCCCCTAGCGGGAGATACGCAGTATTTT. Its translation: CASSERPLAGDTQYF.

This clone showed up just once. J is TRBJ1-5 and V is TRBV7-8; tentatively, D is TRBD1 (6 bases). V was cut by 5 bases and J by 0 bases, with 23 bases left in between. The germline V gene has CDR1 SGHVS and CDR2 FQNEAQ. The CDR3 contains 19 residues. CDR3 DNA: TGTGCCAGCAGCGGTTCAATCCGGGACAACTCTTATAGCAATCAGCCCCAGCATTTT. Protein: CASSGSIRDNSYSNQPQHF.

V gene TRBV18 combines with J gene TRBJ2-1; TRBD1 matches at 11 bases. Germline V gene sequence: CDR1 KGHSH, CDR2 LQKENI. CDR3 length equals 15 residues. V lost 6 bases to trimming and J lost 8 bases; unmatched junction nucleotides: 9. The CDR3 loop is CASSSRDRGIDEQFF. CDR3 bases: TGTGCCAGCTCCTCCAGGGACAGGGGGATCGATGAGCAGTTCTTC.

The chain recombines TRBV10-2 with TRBJ1-5; maybe TRBD1 (5 bases). The germline CDR1 and CDR2 sequences are WSHSY and SAAADI. The CDR3 spans 20 residues. Trimming shortened V by 0 bases and J by 6 bases, and 27 bases separated the two germline ends. DNA of the CDR3: TGCGCCAGCAGTGAGTCGACTCGCTTCCAGACAGCTGTAAGGGCTCAGCCCCAGCATTTT. Translation gives CASSESTRFQTAVRAQPQHF.